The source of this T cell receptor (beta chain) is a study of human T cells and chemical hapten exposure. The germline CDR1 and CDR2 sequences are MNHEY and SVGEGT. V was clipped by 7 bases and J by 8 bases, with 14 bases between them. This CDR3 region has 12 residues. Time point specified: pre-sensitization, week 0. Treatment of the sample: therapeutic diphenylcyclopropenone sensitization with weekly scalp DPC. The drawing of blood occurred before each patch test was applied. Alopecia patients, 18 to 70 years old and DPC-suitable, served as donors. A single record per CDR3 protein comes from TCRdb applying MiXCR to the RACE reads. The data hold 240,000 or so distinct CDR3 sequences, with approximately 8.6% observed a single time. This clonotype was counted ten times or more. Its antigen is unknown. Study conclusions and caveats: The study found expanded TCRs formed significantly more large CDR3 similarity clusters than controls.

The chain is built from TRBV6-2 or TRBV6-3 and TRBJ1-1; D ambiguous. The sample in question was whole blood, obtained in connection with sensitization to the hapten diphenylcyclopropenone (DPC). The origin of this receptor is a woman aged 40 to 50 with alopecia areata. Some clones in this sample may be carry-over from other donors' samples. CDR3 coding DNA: TGTGCCAGCACCGAGGAGGGAAGGGAAGCTTTCTTT. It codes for CASTEEGREAFF.